A selection of T cell receptor beta chains follows, all from one sample in a study of cytomegalovirus exposure and HLA in healthy donors. Assay used: immunoSEQ multiplex PCR; TCRdb lists only in-frame clones, some missing. This sample has tens of thousands of clones, with around 81% found just once. Material for sequencing was PBMCs. These receptors all come from a male donor in good health and CMV-seropositive. Each CDR3 is given without its conserved first and last residue.

v_call: TRBV5-6; j_call: TRBJ1-2; cdr3_aa: ASSVGQGEGGYT
v_call: TRBV7-2; j_call: TRBJ1-3; cdr3_aa: ASSLVRGSNSGNTIY
v_call: TRBV25-1; j_call: TRBJ2-3; cdr3_aa: ASSSSRAGPADTQY
v_call: TRBV27; j_call: TRBJ1-4; cdr3_aa: ASRREQGAYEKLF
v_call: TRBV5-1; j_call: TRBJ2-2; cdr3_aa: ASSLGQSTGELF
v_call: TRBV28; j_call: TRBJ2-7; cdr3_aa: ASSEGVGSPYEQY
v_call: TRBV29-1; j_call: .; cdr3_aa: SVYITPRAEQY
v_call: TRBV27; j_call: TRBJ1-2; cdr3_aa: ASSLFDTETGFYGYT
v_call: TRBV11-2; j_call: TRBJ2-2; cdr3_aa: ASSLDPRDRATGELF
v_call: TRBV6-1; j_call: .; cdr3_aa: ASSGGGSGHEQY
v_call: TRBV7-9; j_call: TRBJ1-2; cdr3_aa: ASSLDGVFNYGYT
v_call: TRBV6-5; j_call: TRBJ1-6; cdr3_aa: ASSLGTDSPLH
v_call: TRBV11-3; j_call: TRBJ2-7; cdr3_aa: ASSSDRGGYEQY
v_call: TRBV10-3; j_call: TRBJ1-4; cdr3_aa: AVRGPSEKLF
v_call: TRBV7-8; j_call: TRBJ2-1; cdr3_aa: ASSLLKTVYSINEQF
v_call: TRBV11-3; j_call: TRBJ2-2; cdr3_aa: ASSYRLAGVTGELF
v_call: TRBV27; j_call: TRBJ1-1; cdr3_aa: ASSLVPELNTEAF
v_call: TRBV6-6; j_call: TRBJ1-2; cdr3_aa: ASNTGTVGNT
v_call: TRBV2; j_call: TRBJ1-4; cdr3_aa: ASSPNGANEKLF
v_call: TRBV11-2; j_call: TRBJ2-7; cdr3_aa: ASSSTGANTPYEQY
v_call: TRBV29-1; j_call: TRBJ2-3; cdr3_aa: STYSGTSSDTQY
v_call: TRBV6-5; j_call: TRBJ2-3; cdr3_aa: ASSRGRVDTQY
v_call: TRBV6-5; j_call: TRBJ2-1; cdr3_aa: ASSQLGQYNEQF
v_call: TRBV19; j_call: TRBJ1-1; cdr3_aa: ASIGQWGNTEAF
v_call: TRBV6-1; j_call: TRBJ2-7; cdr3_aa: ASSQTGDAYEQY
v_call: TRBV29-1; j_call: TRBJ1-2; cdr3_aa: SDRAWGYT